This paragraph reports one TCR beta chain. The sample belongs to a study of blood T cell repertoires in COVID-19. The wider study: Samples of COVID-19 (acute and convalescent) were obtained from the United States, Italy and Spain. The cDNA or gDNA used as material had been derived from T cells, B-cell-depleted T cells, or PBMCs.

In the authors' methods: Using reference gene primer amplification, nucleated cell counts were estimated. Generated by immunoSEQ multiplex PCR, the TCRdb table keeps only in-frame clones and is missing some. The V and J calls and clone size were taken over from that table, and D and trimming were inferred from the DNA. Of 300,000 to 400,000 clones listed, about 87% are singletons. The CDR3 runs to 19 residues. The TCR sequence derives from a woman between 45 and 60 years old who had recovered from COVID-19. The sequenced sample consisted of peripheral blood. This chain uses TRBV21-1 with TRBJ2-2; the D segment call TRBD2 is taken from the table without a DNA check. TRBV21-1 corresponds to a pseudogene. The CDR3: CASSLCGTSGVSNTGELFF. The DNA of the CDR3 is TGTGCCAGCAGCCTCTGCGGGACTAGCGGGGTTTCGAACACCGGGGAGCTGTTTTTT.